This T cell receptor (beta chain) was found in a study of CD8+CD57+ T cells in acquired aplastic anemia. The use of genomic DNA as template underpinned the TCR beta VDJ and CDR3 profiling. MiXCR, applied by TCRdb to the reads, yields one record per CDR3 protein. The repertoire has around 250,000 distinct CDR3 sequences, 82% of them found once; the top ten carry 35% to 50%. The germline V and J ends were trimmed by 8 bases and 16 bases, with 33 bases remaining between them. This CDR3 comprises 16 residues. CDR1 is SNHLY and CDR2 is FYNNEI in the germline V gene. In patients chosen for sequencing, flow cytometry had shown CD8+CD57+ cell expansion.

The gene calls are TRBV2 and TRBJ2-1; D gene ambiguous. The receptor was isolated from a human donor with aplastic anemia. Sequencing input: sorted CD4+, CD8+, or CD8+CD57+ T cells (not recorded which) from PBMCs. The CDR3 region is CASGCNRGGLNTEPFF. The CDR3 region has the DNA TGTGCCAGCGGATGTAATCGCGGCGGCTTGAACACTGAACCTTTCTTC.